Each of the 30 T cell receptor beta chains below was sequenced from the same sample in a study of radiotherapy plus CTLA-4 blockade in lung cancer. The protocol was immunoSEQ multiplex PCR, while the TCRdb copy is restricted to in-frame clones and leaves out a portion. The table shows 40,000 to 50,000 clones, with around four fifths occurring only once. The starting material was peripheral blood, obtained from a patient treated with radiotherapy plus ipilimumab. The source is a human donor with non-small cell lung cancer who had stable disease on radiotherapy plus ipilimumab.

The chain employs TRBV4-2 and TRBJ1-4; D is perhaps TRBD1 (6 bases). Trimming stripped 1 base from V and 5 bases from J, with 8 bases between. The CDR3 length is 14 residues. Germline assignment: CDR1 LGHNA and CDR2 YNFKEQ. The CDR3 loop is CASSQGGTNEKLFF. The CDR3 region has the DNA TGTGCCAGCAGCCAAGGGGGGACAAATGAAAAACTGTTTTTT.

This chain uses TRBV27 with TRBJ1-2; tentatively, D is TRBD1 (6 bases). V lost 6 bases and J 0 bases, leaving 14 bases between the germline ends. The germline V gene has CDR1 MNHEY and CDR2 SMNVEV (reference sequence). The CDR3 sequence is 15 residues long. CDR3 residues: CASRDRNQANYGYTF. The CDR3 DNA is TGTGCCAGCAGGGACAGAAACCAAGCTAACTATGGCTACACCTTC.

The chain combines TRBV7-2 with TRBJ1-2, with 7 positions matching TRBD1. CDR1 and CDR2 from the germline V gene are SGHTA and FQGNSA. The trim removed 6 bases at V and 12 bases at J, leaving 16 bases unmatched. The CDR3 has 14 amino acids. The CDR3 coding sequence is TGTGCCAGCAGACAAGGGGGCCGTCCGTTAGGTCACACCTTC. Encoded protein: CASRQGGRPLGHTF.

In its sample, this clone was seen a few times. J is TRBJ2-1 and V is TRBV28, with 9 bases matching TRBD1. Trimming took 6 bases from V and 7 from J; bases not matched to a gene: 4. In germline, CDR1 is MDHEN, CDR2 SYDVKM. CDR3 size: 13 residues. CDR3 in amino acids: CASRGQGRNEQFF. The CDR3 bases are TGTGCCAGCAGGGGACAGGGTCGTAATGAGCAGTTCTTC.

The chain employs TRBV25-1 and TRBJ2-7; 11 nucleotides align to TRBD2. Germline V gene sequence: CDR1 MGHDK, CDR2 SYGVNS. There are 13 residues in the CDR3. V lost 6 bases to trimming and J lost 4 bases; unmatched junction nucleotides: 2. In DNA, the CDR3 is TGTGCCAGCAGAACTAGCGGGAGTTACGAGCAGTACTTC. It yields the protein CASRTSGSYEQYF.

The rearrangement uses TRBV19 and TRBJ2-3, with a tentative D call TRBD1 (5 bases). This CDR3 contains 15 residues. V lost 3 bases to trimming and J lost 3 bases, with 13 bases between them. Germline CDR1 and CDR2: LNHDA and SQIVND (reference sequence). CDR3 amino acids: CASSIEMKGTDTQYF. CDR3 DNA sequence: TGTGCCAGTAGTATCGAGATGAAGGGGACAGATACGCAGTATTTT.

The V call is TRBV7-2, the J call TRBJ2-7, with 12 positions matching TRBD2. V was clipped by 3 bases and J by 5 bases; unmatched bases: 8. The length of the CDR3 is 16 residues. CDR1 is SGHTA and CDR2 is FQGNSA in the germline V gene. DNA of the CDR3: TGTGCCAGCAGCTTGCTAGCGGGAGGGCCAGGAAACGAGCAGTACTTC. Its translation: CASSLLAGGPGNEQYF.

The chain employs TRBV28 and TRBJ2-3; 7 bases fit TRBD2. V shed 3 bases, J shed 5 bases, and the junction held 2 bases outside the gene matches. The CDR3 sequence is 13 residues long. Per the germline V gene, CDR1 is MDHEN and CDR2 is SYDVKM. The CDR3 region is CASSLGGLDTQYF. CDR3 DNA: TGTGCCAGCAGTTTGGGGGGGTTAGATACGCAGTATTTT.

This rearrangement joins TRBV7-8 to TRBJ1-2; 7 bases fit TRBD1. Per germline, CDR1 SGHVS and CDR2 FQNEAQ. J was trimmed by 4 bases and V by 5 bases; bases with no gene match: 7. The CDR3 covers 14 residues. The CDR3 is CASSAQGIGYGYTF. The CDR3 DNA sequence: TGTGCCAGCAGCGCACAGGGGATCGGCTATGGCTACACCTTC.

This chain uses TRBV19 with TRBJ1-1, with D uncertain. This CDR3 spans 12 amino acids. Germline CDR1 and CDR2: LNHDA and SQIVND (reference sequence). V dropped 7 bases and J dropped 4 bases, with 10 bases sitting between them. The CDR3 loop reads CASKRTGTEAFF. The CDR3 region has the DNA TGTGCCAGTAAGCGGACCGGCACTGAAGCTTTCTTT.

The chain employs TRBV4-1 and TRBJ2-3; 8 nucleotides agree with TRBD2. This CDR3 comprises 14 residues. The J segment lost 5 bases and the V segment lost 5 bases, leaving 6 bases of the junction unmatched. Looked up from germline, CDR1 is MGHRA and CDR2 is YSYEKL. This CDR3 reads CASSDRGGQDTQYF. The DNA for the CDR3 is TGCGCCAGCAGCGACCGGGGGGGCCAAGATACGCAGTATTTT.

This clone was observed a few times. V is TRBV9 and J is TRBJ2-5; 11 nucleotides align to TRBD2. CDR1 and CDR2 (germline): SGDLS, YYNGEE. The CDR3 has 15 amino acids. V lost 4 bases to trimming and J lost 5 bases; unmatched junction nucleotides: 7. The CDR3 sequence: CASSPSGRPQETQYF. DNA for the CDR3: TGTGCCAGCAGCCCTAGCGGGAGGCCTCAGGAGACCCAGTACTTC.

The sample holds a few counts of this clone. The chain combines TRBV30 with TRBJ2-7; D not resolved. V dropped 3 bases and J dropped 4 bases, with 16 bases sitting between them. Germline V gene lookup returns CDR1 GTSNPN and CDR2 SVGIG (reference sequence). CDR3 length equals 14 residues. CDR3 nucleotide sequence: TGTGCCTGGAGAGCCCCGGAATCCAGGTACGAGCAGTACTTC. It is translated as CAWRAPESRYEQYF.

The CDR3 region has the DNA TGTGCCAGCAGCTTTGACTACTACAATGAGCAGTTCTTC. Translation: CASSFDYYNEQFF. The chain combines TRBV11-3 with TRBJ2-1; TRBD2 might be the D (5 bases). Trimming took 3 bases from V and 3 from J, leaving 6 bases between them. Germline-derived CDR1 and CDR2 are SGHNT and YENEEA. The CDR3 loop spans 13 amino acids.

The gene calls are TRBV5-8 and TRBJ2-7; 9 bases are shared with TRBD1. The germline V gene encodes CDR1 SGHTS and CDR2 YDEGEE. V gave up 4 bases and J gave up 2 bases; unmatched junction bases: 10. The CDR3 length is 16 residues. CDR3 residues: CASSTDRGDFPYEQYF. In nucleotides, the CDR3 is TGTGCCAGCAGCACCGACAGGGGGGACTTCCCCTACGAGCAGTACTTC.

This clone was recorded once. The rearrangement uses TRBV7-9 and TRBJ2-1; D is perhaps TRBD2 (5 bases). Germline V gene data show CDR1 as SEHNR and CDR2 as FQNEAQ (reference sequence). This CDR3 is built from 12 residues. The V end lost 3 bases, the J end lost 10 bases, and 10 bases lay between the germline ends. DNA of the CDR3: TGTGCCAGCAGCTTGAGGGCTCTCGAGCAGTTCTTC. Translation gives CASSLRALEQFF.

The rearrangement joins TRBV30 to TRBJ1-1; D is uncertain. The CDR3 is 12 amino acids. CDR1 is GTSNPN, CDR2 SVGIG, per germline (reference sequence). In nucleotides, the CDR3 is TGTGTTTACCGGGGATCTAACACTGAAGCTTTCTTT. Protein: CVYRGSNTEAFF.

The chain links TRBV7-3 to TRBJ2-7, with a tentative D call TRBD2 (6 bases). The CDR3 is made up of 16 amino acids. Looked up from germline, CDR1 is SGHTA and CDR2 is FQGTGA. V lost 5 bases to trimming and J lost 0 bases, with 17 bases between them. The CDR3 here is CASSPGVERASYEQYF. The CDR3 DNA reads TGTGCCAGCAGCCCCGGGGTCGAGCGGGCCTCCTACGAGCAGTACTTC.

The genes are TRBV2 and TRBJ1-5; 9 bases are shared with TRBD1. The germline V gene encodes CDR1 SNHLY and CDR2 FYNNEI. With V trimmed by 6 bases and J by 4 bases, 7 bases remained unmatched. The CDR3 spans 15 residues. This CDR3 reads CASSEPGQGNQPQHF. Here the CDR3 DNA reads TGTGCCAGCAGCGAACCGGGACAGGGAAATCAGCCCCAGCATTTT.

The rearrangement joins TRBV23-1 to TRBJ2-3; 11 bases are shared with TRBD2. TRBV23-1 is an ORF, and what it does is uncertain. This CDR3 has 17 residues. V was pared by 0 bases and J by 2 bases, with 4 bases of the junction left unmatched. In DNA, the CDR3 is TGCGCCAGCAGTCAATCGACTAGCGGGAAGACCACAGATACGCAGTATTTT. This translates into CASSQSTSGKTTDTQYF.

CDR3 loop: CASRAAGGQKETQYF. CDR3 coding DNA: TGCGCCAGCAGAGCCGCCGGGGGACAGAAAGAGACCCAGTACTTC. This chain uses TRBV5-1 with TRBJ2-5, with a weak D call TRBD1 (7 bases). The V gene lost 5 bases and the J gene lost 3 bases, with 17 bases spanning the gap. Germline V gene data show CDR1 as SGHRS and CDR2 as YFSETQ. CDR3 size: 15 residues.

As to this clone: No conserved phenylalanine or tryptophan is present at the end of the CDR3, so a read error is the likely explanation. The limits of the CDR3 on the DNA are not certain, so only TCRdb's listed CDR3 is given. The J gene is TRBJ2-7, the V gene TRBV3-1 (or the pseudogene TRBV3-2); the D call TRBD2 from the table was never checked on the DNA. Counting both end residues, the CDR3 totals 9 amino acids. CDR1 LGHDT and CDR2 YNNKEL come from the germline V gene (reference sequence). CDR3 sequence reads: CASSQERVP.

Only one count was recorded for this clone. CDR3 in DNA: TGTGCCAGCAGCCAAGTCGAAGGGGGGACCCAGTACTTC. Encoded protein: CASSQVEGGTQYF. The rearrangement uses TRBV4-2 and TRBJ2-5, with D perhaps TRBD1 (6 bases). This CDR3 spans 13 amino acids. The germline V gene encodes CDR1 LGHNA and CDR2 YNFKEQ. Trimming removed 1 base at V and 7 bases at J, with 10 bases between.

The sample holds one count of this clone. The J gene is TRBJ2-5, the V gene TRBV7-3; unclear D gene. The J call may be in error: the DNA end matches TRBJ2-7 better. This CDR3 has 13 amino acids. Per germline, CDR1 SGHTA and CDR2 FQGTGA. CDR3 sequence reads: CASSSPPRYEQYF. CDR3 in DNA: TGTGCCAGCAGCTCCCCCCCACGGTACGAGCAGTACTTC.

The chain is built from TRBV7-3 and TRBJ2-1; TRBD1 might be the D (6 bases). CDR1 and CDR2 from the germline V gene are SGHTA and FQGTGA. The CDR3 consists of 18 residues. Trimming removed 2 bases from V and 6 bases from J, with 23 bases in between. The CDR3, as DNA: TGTGCCAGCAGCTTATTGCCCTTAAAGGACAGTCCTGGCAATGAGCAGTTCTTC. Protein: CASSLLPLKDSPGNEQFF.

J is TRBJ2-3 and V is TRBV7-3; D remains unclear. This CDR3 comprises 15 residues. With 2 bases removed from V and 0 bases from J, the gap between germline ends came to 9 bases. Germline V CDR1 and CDR2: SGHTA, FQGTGA. The CDR3 here is CASSLGHYSTDTQYF. DNA for the CDR3: TGTGCCAGCAGCTTAGGGCATTATAGCACAGATACGCAGTATTTT.

The CDR3 sequence is CASSFNPYEQYF. The CDR3 DNA sequence: TGTGCCAGCAGCTTTAATCCGTACGAGCAGTACTTC. The V call is TRBV7-9, the J call TRBJ2-7; D unclear. The germline V gene has CDR1 SEHNR and CDR2 FQNEAQ (reference sequence). Trimming took off 3 bases at V and 4 bases at J, with 7 bases between the two ends. The CDR3 is 12 residues long.

A single count supports this clone. This chain uses TRBV28 with TRBJ2-1, with D tentatively TRBD2 (5 bases). V shed 2 bases and J shed 0 bases, with 11 bases lying between them. The CDR3 runs 16 residues. CDR1 and CDR2 from the germline V gene are MDHEN and SYDVKM. The CDR3 reads CASSLPWAGSYNEQFF. CDR3 nucleotide sequence: TGTGCCAGCAGTTTACCCTGGGCGGGCTCCTACAATGAGCAGTTCTTC.

Sample share makes this clone medium-sized. The chain carries TRBV4-3 and TRBJ2-7, with a tentative D call TRBD1 (6 bases). This CDR3 has 13 amino acids. V was shortened by 2 bases and J by 3 bases, with 8 bases between the two germline ends. Germline assignment: CDR1 LGHNA and CDR2 YSLEER. The DNA for the CDR3 is TGCGCCAGCAGCCAACAACAGGGCTACGAGCAGTACTTC. This gives the protein CASSQQQGYEQYF.

The J gene is TRBJ2-7, the V gene TRBV5-1, with 11 bases matching TRBD2. This CDR3 comprises 14 residues. J gave up 5 bases and V 1 base, and 2 bases lay outside the gene matches. CDR1 and CDR2 from the germline V gene are SGHRS and YFSETQ. The chain's CDR3 is CASSLRLAGNEQYF. The CDR3 bases are TGCGCCAGCAGCTTGCGACTAGCGGGAAACGAGCAGTACTTC.